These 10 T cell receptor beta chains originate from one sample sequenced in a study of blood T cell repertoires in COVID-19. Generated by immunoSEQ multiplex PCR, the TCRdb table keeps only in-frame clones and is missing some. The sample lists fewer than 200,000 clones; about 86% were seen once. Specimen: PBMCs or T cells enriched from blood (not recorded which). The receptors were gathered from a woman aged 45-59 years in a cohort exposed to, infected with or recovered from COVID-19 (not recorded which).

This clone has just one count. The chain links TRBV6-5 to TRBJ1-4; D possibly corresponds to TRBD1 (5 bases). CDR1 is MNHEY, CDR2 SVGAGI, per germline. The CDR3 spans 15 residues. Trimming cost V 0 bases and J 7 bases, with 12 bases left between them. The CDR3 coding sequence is TGTGCCAGCAGTTACTCGAGGCAGGGAAGTGAAAAACTGTTTTTT. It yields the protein CASSYSRQGSEKLFF.

The CDR3 nucleotides read TGTGCCAGCAGCTTAGACGTTATTAGGGGACAGGGGGCTGGTACGCAGTATTTT. Translating it yields CASSLDVIRGQGAGTQYF. The rearrangement links TRBV7-9 to TRBJ2-3; TRBD1 agrees at 12 bases. The length of the CDR3 is 18 residues. Germline CDR1 is SEHNR and CDR2 is FQNEAQ (reference sequence). J was trimmed by 8 bases and V by 1 base; bases with no gene match: 13.

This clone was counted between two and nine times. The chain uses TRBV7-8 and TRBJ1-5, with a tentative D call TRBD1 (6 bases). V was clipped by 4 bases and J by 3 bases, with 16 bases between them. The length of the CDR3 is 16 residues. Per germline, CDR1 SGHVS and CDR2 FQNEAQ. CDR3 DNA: TGTGCCAGCAGCTCCCACGGGGGGACATTCAATCAGCCCCAGCATTTT. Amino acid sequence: CASSSHGGTFNQPQHF.

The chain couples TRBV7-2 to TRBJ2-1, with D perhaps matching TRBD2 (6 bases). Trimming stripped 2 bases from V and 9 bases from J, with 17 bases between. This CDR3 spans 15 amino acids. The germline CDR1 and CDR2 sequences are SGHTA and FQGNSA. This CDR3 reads CASSLQLSGVGEQFF. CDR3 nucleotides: TGTGCCAGCAGCTTACAGCTATCGGGGGTCGGTGAGCAGTTCTTC.

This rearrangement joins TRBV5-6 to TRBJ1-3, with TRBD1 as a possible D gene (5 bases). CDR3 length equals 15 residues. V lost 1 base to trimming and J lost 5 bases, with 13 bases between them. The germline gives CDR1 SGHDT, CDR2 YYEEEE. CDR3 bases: TGTGCCAGCAGCTTGTTCCAGGGACTTAGAAACACCATATATTTT. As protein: CASSLFQGLRNTIYF.

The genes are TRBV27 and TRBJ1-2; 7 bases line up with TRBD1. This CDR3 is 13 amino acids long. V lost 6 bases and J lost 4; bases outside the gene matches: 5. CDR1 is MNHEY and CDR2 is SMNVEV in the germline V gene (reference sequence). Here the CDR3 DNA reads TGTGCCAGCAGACCGACAGGGAGCTATGGCTACACCTTC. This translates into CASRPTGSYGYTF.

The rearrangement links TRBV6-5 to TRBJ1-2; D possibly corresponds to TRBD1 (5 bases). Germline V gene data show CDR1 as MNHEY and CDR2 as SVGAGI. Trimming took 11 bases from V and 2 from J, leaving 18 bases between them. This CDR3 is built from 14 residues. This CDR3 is CAGTAGDLNYGYTF. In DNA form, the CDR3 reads TGTGCCGGAACGGCGGGGGATTTGAACTATGGCTACACCTTC.

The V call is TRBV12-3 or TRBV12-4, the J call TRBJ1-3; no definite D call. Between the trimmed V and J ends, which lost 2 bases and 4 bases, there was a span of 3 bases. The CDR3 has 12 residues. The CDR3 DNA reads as TGTGCCAGCAGTTTATCGGGAAACACCATATATTTT. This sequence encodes CASSLSGNTIYF.

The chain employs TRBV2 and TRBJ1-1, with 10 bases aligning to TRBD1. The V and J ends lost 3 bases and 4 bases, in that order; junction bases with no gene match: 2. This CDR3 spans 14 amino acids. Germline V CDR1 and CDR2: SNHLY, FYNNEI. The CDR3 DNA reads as TGTGCCAGCAGTGAGGACAGGGGGATCACTGAAGCTTTCTTT. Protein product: CASSEDRGITEAFF.

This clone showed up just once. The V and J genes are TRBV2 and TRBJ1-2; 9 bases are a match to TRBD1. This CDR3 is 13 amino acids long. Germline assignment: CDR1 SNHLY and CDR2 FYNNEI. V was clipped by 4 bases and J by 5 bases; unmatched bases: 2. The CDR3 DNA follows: TGTGCCAGCAGTGGACAGGGGGGTTATGGCTACACCTTC. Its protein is CASSGQGGYGYTF.